This T cell receptor beta chain was sequenced for a study of blood T cell repertoires in COVID-19. The wider study: Both acute and convalescent COVID-19 samples were obtained from the United States, Italy and Spain.

The CDR3 is 13 amino acids. Germline lookup yields CDR1 SGHAT and CDR2 FQNNGV. The germline V and J ends were trimmed by 4 bases and 2 bases, with 8 bases remaining between them. Sequencing was performed with immunoSEQ multiplex PCR; in TCRdb, only in-frame clones are kept and a portion is missing. The sample records about 210,000 clones, approximately 82% being singletons. This TCR derives from a woman between 35 and 50 years old with acute or convalescent COVID-19. V is TRBV11-2 and J is TRBJ1-2, with a possible D match to TRBD1 (5 bases). Input material: peripheral blood. CDR3: CASSWGVNYGYTF. The CDR3 DNA reads as TGTGCCAGCAGCTGGGGGGTGAACTATGGCTACACCTTC.